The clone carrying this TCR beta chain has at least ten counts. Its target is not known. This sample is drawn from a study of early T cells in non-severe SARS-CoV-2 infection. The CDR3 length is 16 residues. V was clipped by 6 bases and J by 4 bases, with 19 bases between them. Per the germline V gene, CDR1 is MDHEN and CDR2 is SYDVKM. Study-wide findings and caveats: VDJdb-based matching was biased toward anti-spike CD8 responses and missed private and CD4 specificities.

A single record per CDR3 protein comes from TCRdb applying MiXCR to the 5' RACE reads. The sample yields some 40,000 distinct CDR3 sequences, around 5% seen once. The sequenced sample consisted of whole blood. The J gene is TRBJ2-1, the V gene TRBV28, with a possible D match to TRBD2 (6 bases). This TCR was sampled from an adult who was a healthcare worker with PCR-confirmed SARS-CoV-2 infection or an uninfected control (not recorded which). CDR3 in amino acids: CASSLLSVGGYNEQFF. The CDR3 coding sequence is TGTGCCAGCAGCTTACTTAGCGTCGGGGGTTACAATGAGCAGTTCTTC.